What follows are 25 T cell receptor beta chains derived from one specimen sequenced in a study of T cells after yellow fever vaccination. In TCRdb, the 5' RACE reads were re-called with MiXCR into one record per CDR3 protein. The sample has some 320,000 distinct CDR3 sequences, roughly 4% seen once; the top ten hold around 23%. The specimen comprised PBMCs, sampled 5 days after the yellow fever booster vaccination. These receptors all stem from a man between 18 and 35 years old who received the YFV17D yellow fever vaccine.

This clonotype was recorded many times. This sequence joins TRBV12-3 or TRBV12-4 and TRBJ1-6; D may be TRBD1 (5 bases). This CDR3 is built from 14 residues. Trimming took off 5 bases at V and 0 bases at J, with 5 bases between the two ends. CDR3 DNA: TGTGCCAGCAGTGACAGCTCCTATAATTCACCCCTCCACTTT. Its translation is CASSDSSYNSPLHF.

This clonotype was detected only a few times. The chain recombines TRBV5-1 with TRBJ1-2; D unclear. The ends were cut back, 3 bases at V and 4 bases at J, with 22 bases in the middle. Germline CDR1 reads SGHRS; CDR2 reads YFSETQ. The CDR3 is made up of 17 amino acids. CDR3 nucleotide sequence: TGCGCCAGCAGCTGGACTCCCGGACGGGCAGAAGTCTATGGCTACACCTTC. It yields the protein CASSWTPGRAEVYGYTF. Looking up the rest from reference TRBV5-1 and TRBJ1-2 gives the full variable domain: KAGVTQTPRYLIKTRGQQVTLSCSPISGHRSVSWYQQTPGQGLQFLFEYFSETQRNKGNFPGRFSGRQFSNSRSEMNVSTLELGDSALYLCASSWTPGRAEVYGYTFGSGTRLTVV.

In its sample, this clonotype was seen a few times. The rearrangement joins TRBV7-2 to TRBJ2-2; TRBD2 aligns across 9 bases. V shed 1 base and J 1 base; nucleotides not matched to a gene: 7. There are 18 residues in the CDR3. The germline CDR1 and CDR2 sequences are SGHTA and FQGNSA. The DNA of the CDR3 is TGTGCCAGCAGCTTAGTCTTTCTAGCGGGGATGAACACCGGGGAGCTGTTTTTT. Translated: CASSLVFLAGMNTGELFF.

The chain joins TRBV20-1 to TRBJ2-1; no clear D. The CDR3 has 15 amino acids. V dropped 3 bases and J dropped 0 bases, with 12 bases sitting between them. The V gene's germline CDR1 is DFQATT and CDR2 SNEGSKA (reference sequence). DNA of the CDR3: TGCAGTGCTAGCCGTCAGTCGAGCTCCTACAATGAGCAGTTCTTC. Protein: CSASRQSSSYNEQFF.

The chain employs TRBV3-1 and TRBJ1-3; perhaps TRBD1 as D (5 bases). The CDR3 extends over 16 amino acids. Trimming took off 1 base at V and 0 bases at J, with 10 bases between the two ends. Germline V gene lookup returns CDR1 LGHDT and CDR2 YNNKEL (reference sequence). The CDR3 protein is CASSQVGASSGNTIYF. In DNA form, the CDR3 reads TGTGCCAGCAGCCAAGTCGGGGCAAGCTCTGGAAACACCATATATTTT.

The chain combines TRBV10-3 with TRBJ2-3; 8 bases are a match to TRBD2. CDR1 and CDR2 (germline): ENHRY, SYGVKD. The length of the CDR3 is 17 residues. V shed 4 bases, J shed 6 bases, and the junction held 15 bases outside the gene matches. The CDR3 DNA is TGTGCCATCAGTGGATCAGCGGGAGAGGGGGGGCTGGATACGCAGTATTTT. Its translation is CAISGSAGEGGLDTQYF.

The table lists this clonotype with a few counts. The V and J genes are TRBV7-2 and TRBJ2-7; 8 positions agree with TRBD2. J gave up 5 bases and V 3 bases, and 3 bases lay outside the gene matches. Germline V gives CDR1 SGHTA, CDR2 FQGNSA. There are 13 residues in the CDR3. The CDR3 DNA is TGTGCCAGCAGCTTCGGGGGGGGCGACGAGCAGTACGTC. Its protein is CASSFGGGDEQYV.

This chain joins TRBV24-1 and TRBJ2-4; D possibly corresponds to TRBD2 (6 bases). Germline V gene data show CDR1 as KGHDR and CDR2 as SFDVKD. V was cut by 10 bases and J by 1 base, with 13 bases left in between. The CDR3 runs to 14 residues. CDR3 nucleotide sequence: TGTGCCACAGGGACTGGGCTGGCCAAAAACATTCAGTACTTC. Translation: CATGTGLAKNIQYF.

The chain carries TRBV2 and TRBJ2-7; TRBD1 agrees at 8 bases. The trim removed 4 bases at V and 6 bases at J, leaving 8 bases unmatched. Germline V gene sequence: CDR1 SNHLY, CDR2 FYNNEI. The CDR3 consists of 14 residues. CDR3 coding DNA: TGTGCCAGCAGTGCTCGGGCAGGGGGCCTCGAGCAGTACTTC. Its translation: CASSARAGGLEQYF.

The chain recombines TRBV14 with TRBJ2-1, with D tentatively TRBD2 (6 bases). Trimming stripped 0 bases from V and 8 bases from J, with 11 bases between. Germline-derived CDR1 and CDR2 are SGHDN and FVKESK. This CDR3 spans 14 amino acids. For the CDR3, the DNA is TGTGCCAGCAGCCAAGAAGGAGGGGTACATGAGCAGTTCTTC. Protein product: CASSQEGGVHEQFF.

The chain links TRBV5-4 to TRBJ2-3; no reliable D call. The CDR3 has 14 residues. The germline V and J ends were trimmed by 1 base and 6 bases, with 12 bases remaining between them. In germline, CDR1 is SGHNT, CDR2 YYREEE (reference sequence). CDR3 region: CASSLRATRDTQYF. For the CDR3, the DNA is TGTGCCAGCAGCTTGCGGGCCACCAGGGATACGCAGTATTTT.

This clonotype was counted only a few times. The V call is TRBV27, the J call TRBJ1-2, with a possible D match to TRBD1 (6 bases). Trimming removed 2 bases at V and 5 bases at J, with 15 bases between. CDR1 and CDR2 from the germline V gene are MNHEY and SMNVEV (reference sequence). The CDR3 sequence is 15 residues long. The CDR3 reads CASSLVGGRFYGYTF. The CDR3 bases are TGTGCCAGCAGTTTAGTCGGGGGGCGGTTTTATGGCTACACCTTC.

This clonotype was observed at least ten times. The rearrangement joins TRBV4-1 to TRBJ2-1; 16 bases agree with TRBD2. Germline CDR1 MGHRA, CDR2 YSYEKL. The CDR3 runs to 16 residues. V shed 1 base and J 9 bases; nucleotides not matched to a gene: 3. The CDR3 here is CASSQAGTSGGVEQFF. As DNA, the CDR3 is TGCGCCAGCAGCCAAGCCGGGACTAGCGGGGGGGTTGAGCAGTTCTTC.

This clonotype was found a few times. This rearrangement joins TRBV13 to TRBJ1-6, with 7 bases that match TRBD1. J gave up 6 bases and V 8 bases, and 7 bases lay outside the gene matches. This CDR3 contains 14 residues. CDR1 is PRHDT and CDR2 is FYEKMQ in the germline V gene (reference sequence). CDR3 sequence (DNA): TGTGCCAGCCGGCGACAGGGTGCTAATTCACCCCTCCACTTT. It encodes CASRRQGANSPLHF.

Only a few counts were recorded for this clonotype. The chain combines TRBV20-1 with TRBJ2-3, with 8 bases aligning to TRBD1. In germline, CDR1 is DFQATT, CDR2 SNEGSKA (reference sequence). Trimming removed 5 bases from V and 1 base from J; junction bases left unmatched: 5. The CDR3 has 14 residues. The CDR3 DNA follows: TGCAGTGCTCGGGACAGGAGGGGCACAGATACGCAGTATTTT. It specifies CSARDRRGTDTQYF.

In this sample, this clonotype turned up many times. The genes are TRBV29-1 and TRBJ1-1, with D unresolved. The germline V gene has CDR1 SQVTM and CDR2 ANQGSEA. V was shortened by 3 bases and J by 9 bases, with 14 bases between the two germline ends. The CDR3 is 12 residues long. The CDR3 sequence is CSVDPTVGQAFF. The CDR3, as DNA: TGCAGCGTTGACCCCACAGTAGGTCAAGCTTTCTTT.

At least ten counts were recorded for this clonotype. The gene calls are TRBV24-1 and TRBJ2-2, with TRBD2 matching 10 bases. The CDR3 runs 17 residues. From germline, CDR1 is KGHDR and CDR2 SFDVKD. J gave up 7 bases and V 4 bases, and 11 bases lay outside the gene matches. The CDR3 sequence is CATSESRTSGVFGELFF. The DNA of the CDR3 is TGTGCCACCAGTGAATCCAGAACTAGCGGGGTATTCGGGGAGCTGTTTTTT.

The chain has TRBV12-3 or TRBV12-4 and TRBJ2-3; 15 nucleotides line up with TRBD2. The CDR3 loop spans 20 amino acids. V lost 1 base and J lost 4; bases outside the gene matches: 12. In DNA form, the CDR3 reads TGTGCCAGCAGTTTAGGTTATCTTGCCGGGACTAGCGGGGGGTCAGATACGCAGTATTTT. Amino acids: CASSLGYLAGTSGGSDTQYF.

V and J are TRBV6-5 and TRBJ1-2; 8 nucleotides line up with TRBD1. Germline V lookup: CDR1 MNHEY, CDR2 SVGAGI. J was trimmed by 4 bases and V by 2 bases; bases with no gene match: 6. This CDR3 is built from 15 residues. The CDR3 reads CASSYGQGEFYGYTF. For the CDR3, the DNA is TGTGCCAGCAGTTACGGACAGGGTGAATTCTATGGCTACACCTTC.

This clonotype was found a few times. The chain joins TRBV7-2 to TRBJ1-1, with 11 bases aligning to TRBD1. The CDR3 contains 18 residues. Germline V lookup: CDR1 SGHTA, CDR2 FQGNSA. The J segment lost 5 bases and the V segment lost 2 bases, leaving 13 bases of the junction unmatched. CDR3 bases: TGTGCCAGCAGCTTATTATGGGACAGGGGGTCGAATGGTACTGAAGCTTTCTTT. It codes for CASSLLWDRGSNGTEAFF.

This clonotype has at least ten counts. J is TRBJ2-3 and V is TRBV5-1, with D possibly TRBD1 on 6 matching bases. This CDR3 is 14 amino acids long. Germline V lookup: CDR1 SGHRS, CDR2 YFSETQ. V lost 0 bases and J lost 4, with 9 bases in between. CDR3 in amino acids: CASSLGQDSDTQYF. In nucleotides, the CDR3 is TGCGCCAGCAGCTTGGGACAGGATTCAGATACGCAGTATTTT.

This clonotype was seen a handful of times. The chain links TRBV6-5 to TRBJ1-5; no definite D call. The CDR3 sequence is 13 residues long. V was shortened by 5 bases and J by 0 bases, with 5 bases between the two germline ends. The germline gives CDR1 MNHEY, CDR2 SVGAGI. DNA for the CDR3: TGTGCCAGCAGTGTGTATAGCAATCAGCCCCAGCATTTT. This encodes CASSVYSNQPQHF.

The J gene is TRBJ1-1, the V gene TRBV6-5, with no clear D. The CDR3 runs to 14 residues. Deletions cut 0 bases from V and 0 bases from J, with 5 bases between. Germline V gene data show CDR1 as MNHEY and CDR2 as SVGAGI. Here the CDR3 DNA reads TGTGCCAGCAGTTACTCGAGCGTGAACACTGAAGCTTTCTTT. Its translation is CASSYSSVNTEAFF.

This clonotype appeared many times. This chain uses TRBV7-8 with TRBJ2-1; 11 bases align to TRBD2. This CDR3 is built from 16 residues. Trimming cost V 5 bases and J 7 bases; bases outside gene matches: 10. Looked up from germline, CDR1 is SGHVS and CDR2 is FQNEAQ. The CDR3 loop is CASSVLAGVDRNEQFF. The CDR3 DNA sequence: TGTGCCAGCAGCGTACTAGCGGGGGTCGACAGGAATGAGCAGTTCTTC.

Only a few counts were recorded for this clonotype. This sequence joins TRBV7-7 and TRBJ2-2; D gene uncertain. This CDR3 has 13 residues. Germline CDR1 and CDR2: SSHAT and FNYEAQ (reference sequence). With 1 base removed from V and 7 bases from J, the gap between germline ends came to 7 bases. The CDR3 reads CASSLVLGGELFF. The CDR3 region has the DNA TGTGCCAGCAGCTTAGTTCTCGGCGGGGAGCTGTTTTTT. Full variable domain (missing parts from reference TRBV7-7 and TRBJ2-2): GAGVSQSPRYKVTKRGQDVTLRCDPISSHATLYWYQQALGQGPEFLTYFNYEAQPDKSGLPSDRFSAERPEGSISTLTIQRTEQRDSAMYRCASSLVLGGELFFGEGSRLTVL.